This passage covers 10 T cell receptor beta chains from one sample sequenced in a study of blood T cells in healthy people across ages. Then a second PCR, running about 7 to 11 cycles, was carried out with a sample-barcoded 5' primer and a J-beta primer mix. TCRdb redid the calling of the 5' RACE reads with MiXCR, one entry per CDR3 protein. The repertoire includes about 640,000 distinct CDR3 sequences, approximately 30% of them detected once, and 15% to 19% sits in the top ten. The sample consisted of blood. The receptors shown here come from a woman older than 75 in good health.

This clonotype was counted between two and nine times. This sequence may be a read error, since a much larger clone differs from it by one base. The chain uses TRBV9 and TRBJ2-3; 8 bases align to TRBD2. The germline V gene has CDR1 SGDLS and CDR2 YYNGEE. The CDR3 is made up of 13 amino acids. V was clipped by 6 bases and J by 8 bases; unmatched bases: 8. In DNA form, the CDR3 reads TGTGCCAGCAACGGGGGGGAAAGAGGTACGCAGTATTTT. Amino acid sequence: CASNGGERGTQYF.

The J gene is TRBJ2-7, the V gene TRBV7-9; perhaps TRBD2 as D (5 bases). There are 15 residues in the CDR3. Trimming took off 5 bases at V and 1 base at J, with 15 bases between the two ends. Germline CDR1 SEHNR, CDR2 FQNEAQ (reference sequence). The DNA for the CDR3 is TGTGCCAGCAGCCCTCCCGGGAATAAGTCCTACGAGCAGTACTTC. Translated, it gives CASSPPGNKSYEQYF.

The rearrangement joins TRBV11-2 to TRBJ2-5; D gene uncertain. The CDR3 totals 16 residues. CDR1 SGHAT and CDR2 FQNNGV come from the germline V gene. V was shortened by 5 bases and J by 0 bases, with 16 bases between the two germline ends. The CDR3 here is CASSIWPIVDQETQYF. The CDR3 DNA is TGTGCCAGCAGCATATGGCCCATAGTAGACCAAGAGACCCAGTACTTC.

The chain joins TRBV28 to TRBJ1-4; D perhaps matches TRBD1 (5 bases). Per germline, CDR1 MDHEN and CDR2 SYDVKM. The CDR3 spans 17 residues. The germline V and J ends were trimmed by 6 bases and 0 bases, with 17 bases remaining between them. CDR3 nucleotides: TGTGCCAGCAGGGGGACTCGACTGATTGCAACTAATGAAAAACTGTTTTTT. Protein product: CASRGTRLIATNEKLFF.

This clonotype appeared a few times. The CDR3 bases are TGCAGCGGAAAACTACGCAGCTTTTACAATGAGCAGTTCTTC. The encoded protein is CSGKLRSFYNEQFF. J is TRBJ2-1 and V is TRBV29-1; no firm D call. Germline V CDR1 and CDR2: SQVTM, ANQGSEA. The V gene lost 7 bases and the J gene lost 4 bases, with 17 bases spanning the gap. The CDR3 runs to 14 residues.

The table lists this clonotype with many counts. J is TRBJ2-7 and V is TRBV10-3; D ambiguous. Germline V lookup: CDR1 ENHRY, CDR2 SYGVKD. V shed 6 bases and J shed 3 bases, with 12 bases lying between them. This CDR3 contains 13 residues. The CDR3 DNA is TGTGCCATCAGCGTCGATCTCCTCTACGAGCAGTACTTC. Its protein is CAISVDLLYEQYF.

The table lists this clonotype with a few counts. The chain recombines TRBV6-2 or TRBV6-3 with TRBJ2-7, with 9 bases fitting TRBD2. The V gene end was trimmed by 5 bases and the J gene end by 1 base; junction bases not matched to a gene: 3. The CDR3 sequence is 14 residues long. Germline V lookup: CDR1 MNHEY, CDR2 SVGEGT. The CDR3 sequence: CASSQRGESYEQYF. The DNA of the CDR3 is TGTGCCAGCAGTCAGCGGGGGGAGTCCTACGAGCAGTACTTC.

Comments on this clonotype: A single base separates this from a much larger clone, so it may be a read error. The chain uses TRBV5-5 and TRBJ1-2, with D possibly matching TRBD1 (6 bases). Germline loops: CDR1 SGHKS, CDR2 YYEKEE (reference sequence). The CDR3 runs to 14 residues. CDR3 amino acids: CASSLFKGENGCTF. The DNA of the CDR3 is TGTGCCAGCAGCTTGTTCAAGGGGGAGAATGGCTGCACCTTC.

Comment on this clonotype: A much larger clone differs by one base, so this may be a read error. The rearrangement joins TRBV30 to TRBJ2-7, with D tentatively TRBD2 (7 bases). CDR1 is GTSNPN, CDR2 SVGIG, per germline (reference sequence). The germline V and J ends were trimmed by 5 bases and 12 bases, with 26 bases remaining between them. The CDR3 runs to 14 residues. The CDR3 reads CAWGRGGSGNIRYF. In DNA, the CDR3 is TGTGCCTGGGGGAGGGGGGGGTCTGGTAACATTCGGTACTTC.

This clonotype has more than one count but fewer than ten. A much larger clone sits a single nucleotide away, making a read error possible. The rearrangement uses TRBV4-2 and TRBJ2-1, with 9 bases identical to TRBD2. V lost 0 bases to trimming and J lost 7 bases; unmatched junction nucleotides: 13. This CDR3 is 18 amino acids long. Germline V gene sequence: CDR1 LGHNA, CDR2 YNFKEQ. CDR3 nucleotide sequence: TGTGCCAGCAGCCAAGAAGCAGGCGGGGGGGGTTTTGTTAATGAGCAGTTCTTC. It specifies CASSQEAGGGGFVNEQFF.